The 18 T cell receptor beta chains presented below share a single source sample, sequenced in a study of blood T cell repertoires in COVID-19. Clones were sequenced by immunoSEQ multiplex PCR, and TCRdb holds only the in-frame ones, with some missing. This table has about 200,000 clones, just under 90% appearing once. The sequenced sample consisted of PBMCs or T cells enriched from blood (not recorded which). These receptors all come from a woman younger than 45 with acute COVID-19.

The J gene is TRBJ1-2, the V gene TRBV6-4, with unresolved D. This CDR3 is 12 amino acids long. CDR1 and CDR2 from the germline V gene are MRHNA and SNTAGT. V was shortened by 4 bases and J by 4 bases, with 7 bases between the two germline ends. CDR3 sequence (DNA): TGTGCCAGCAGTGGAGGCAGCTATGGCTACACCTTC. Residues: CASSGGSYGYTF.

The V gene is TRBV11-2, the J gene TRBJ1-2, with a weak D call TRBD1 (6 bases). CDR1 SGHAT and CDR2 FQNNGV come from the germline V gene. Trimming removed 5 bases at V and 4 bases at J, with 11 bases between. The length of the CDR3 is 13 residues. The CDR3 nucleotides are TGTGCCAGCAGCCCGGACAGCGTCTATGGCTACACCTTC. Amino acid sequence: CASSPDSVYGYTF.

This clone was seen once. The J gene is TRBJ2-1, the V gene TRBV7-8, with D possibly TRBD2 on 5 matching bases. Per the germline V gene, CDR1 is SGHVS and CDR2 is FQNEAQ. V dropped 5 bases and J dropped 5 bases, with 13 bases sitting between them. The CDR3 covers 14 residues. The CDR3 is CASSPSRVDNEQFF. The CDR3 region has the DNA TGTGCCAGCAGCCCCTCGAGGGTGGACAATGAGCAGTTCTTC.

The rearrangement joins TRBV9 to TRBJ1-2; 7 nucleotides agree with TRBD1. J was trimmed by 4 bases and V by 0 bases; bases with no gene match: 6. CDR3 length equals 15 residues. Germline assignment: CDR1 SGDLS and CDR2 YYNGEE. The CDR3 nucleotides read TGTGCCAGCAGCGTAGAGGGGACAGCCATCTATGGCTACACCTTC. Protein: CASSVEGTAIYGYTF.

This chain links TRBV11-2 with TRBJ2-1, with 9 bases aligning to TRBD2. The trim removed 3 bases at V and 2 bases at J, leaving 2 bases unmatched. The CDR3 contains 15 residues. Germline V lookup: CDR1 SGHAT, CDR2 FQNNGV. The CDR3: CASSFSGGTYNEQFF. In nucleotides, the CDR3 is TGTGCCAGCAGCTTTAGCGGGGGAACCTACAATGAGCAGTTCTTC. Supplemented by reference TRBV11-2 and TRBJ2-1, the full variable domain reads EAGVAQSPRYKIIEKRQSVAFWCNPISGHATLYWYQQILGQGPKLLIQFQNNGVVDDSQLPKDRFSAERLKGVDSTLKIQPAKLEDSAVYLCASSFSGGTYNEQFFGPGTRLTVL.

This sequence joins TRBV2 and TRBJ2-1, with 9 bases lining up with TRBD2. The CDR3 extends over 16 amino acids. The germline V gene has CDR1 SNHLY and CDR2 FYNNEI. Trimming took 9 bases from V and 4 from J; bases not matched to a gene: 13. DNA of the CDR3: TGTGCCAGTAACCCGCGGGAGCTAGCGGGGTACAATGAGCAGTTCTTC. This gives the protein CASNPRELAGYNEQFF.

The chain employs TRBV5-1 and TRBJ1-2; 9 nucleotides match TRBD1. Trimming cost V 3 bases and J 5 bases; bases outside gene matches: 2. The CDR3 extends over 13 amino acids. CDR1 is SGHRS and CDR2 is YFSETQ in the germline V gene. The CDR3 coding sequence is TGCGCCAGCAGCTGGGGGACAGGGTATGGCTACACCTTC. Residues: CASSWGTGYGYTF.

J is TRBJ2-2 and V is TRBV9, with TRBD1 matching over 11 bases. The junction had 11 bases not matched to a gene; V was cut back by 5 bases and J by 5 bases. The CDR3 sequence is 17 residues long. Per germline, CDR1 SGDLS and CDR2 YYNGEE. CDR3 coding DNA: TGTGCCAGCAGGACTCCGCGGACAGGGGGCGGGACCGGGGAGCTGTTTTTT. Its translation: CASRTPRTGGGTGELFF.

The chain combines TRBV19 with TRBJ1-2, with D uncertain. The V and J ends lost 11 bases and 2 bases respectively, with 15 bases between them. The V gene's germline CDR1 is LNHDA and CDR2 SQIVND (reference sequence). The CDR3 sequence is 13 residues long. The CDR3 region is CALAQEENYGYTF. For the CDR3, the DNA is TGTGCCCTCGCTCAGGAGGAAAACTATGGCTACACCTTC.

The chain uses TRBV5-4 and TRBJ2-7; TRBD2 matches 7 bases. Germline trimming cut 4 bases from V and 0 bases from J; bases unmatched to any gene: 13. Germline values: CDR1 SGHNT, CDR2 YYREEE (reference sequence). The CDR3 length is 17 residues. The CDR3 sequence: CASSLPSQAGSSYEQYF. CDR3 sequence (DNA): TGTGCCAGCAGCCTACCCTCGCAAGCGGGGAGCTCCTACGAGCAGTACTTC.

The chain uses TRBV11-2 and TRBJ2-5; 10 bases line up with TRBD2. This CDR3 is built from 16 residues. Trimming removed 0 bases from V and 3 bases from J; junction bases left unmatched: 4. The germline CDR1 and CDR2 sequences are SGHAT and FQNNGV. The CDR3 DNA sequence: TGTGCCAGCAGCTTAGATCGAGCGGGGGGGGAAGAGACCCAGTACTTC. This translates into CASSLDRAGGEETQYF.

The chain is built from TRBV7-9 and TRBJ1-1, with TRBD1 matching over 7 bases. This CDR3 comprises 15 residues. After removal of 5 bases from V and 0 bases from J, the junction contained 6 bases not matched to a gene. CDR1 and CDR2 (germline): SEHNR, FQNEAQ (reference sequence). The CDR3 spells CASSAPGTVNTEAFF. For the CDR3, the DNA is TGTGCCAGCAGCGCCCCCGGGACAGTGAACACTGAAGCTTTCTTT.

The chain uses TRBV6-2 or TRBV6-3 and TRBJ2-3; the match to TRBD2 covers 10 bases. CDR3 length: 16 residues. V was pared by 2 bases and J by 2 bases, with 4 bases of the junction left unmatched. From germline, CDR1 is MNHEY and CDR2 SVGEGT. The CDR3 spells CASSYRGTSDTDTQYF. DNA of the CDR3: TGTGCCAGCAGTTACCGCGGGACTAGCGACACAGATACGCAGTATTTT.

The rearrangement joins TRBV28 to TRBJ2-7; 10 bases match TRBD2. After removal of 4 bases from V and 0 bases from J, the junction contained 6 bases not matched to a gene. The CDR3 has 16 amino acids. Germline CDR1 is MDHEN and CDR2 is SYDVKM. CDR3 loop: CASSSLAGGVSYEQYF. DNA of the CDR3: TGTGCCAGCAGTTCCTTAGCGGGGGGTGTCTCCTACGAGCAGTACTTC.

The chain joins TRBV3-1 (or the pseudogene TRBV3-2) to TRBJ1-4; D gene ambiguous. V lost 3 bases and J lost 3, with 11 bases in between. CDR1 is LGHDT and CDR2 is YNNKEL in the germline V gene (reference sequence). This CDR3 is 15 amino acids long. The CDR3 sequence: CASSHGGSANEKLFF. The CDR3 DNA sequence: TGTGCCAGCAGCCATGGTGGGAGTGCTAATGAAAAACTGTTTTTT.

The chain carries TRBV2 and TRBJ1-5, with 8 bases aligning to TRBD1. Germline CDR1 reads SNHLY; CDR2 reads FYNNEI. Losses at the gene ends were 3 bases for V and 10 bases for J; bases not matched to a gene: 5. The CDR3 length is 13 residues. CDR3 region: CASSDGTGYPQHF. The DNA for the CDR3 is TGTGCCAGCAGTGACGGGACAGGATATCCCCAGCATTTT.

V usage is TRBV30 and J usage is TRBJ1-2; D is unresolved. The CDR3 totals 15 residues. Trimming pared 0 bases from V and 7 bases from J, leaving 18 bases between. Germline-derived CDR1 and CDR2 are GTSNPN and SVGIG (reference sequence). This chain's CDR3 is CAWSVPTAAAVGYTF. The CDR3, as DNA: TGTGCCTGGAGTGTACCCACGGCGGCAGCCGTTGGCTACACCTTC.

The V gene is TRBV19, the J gene TRBJ2-7; D is possibly TRBD2 (6 bases). CDR3 length equals 14 residues. Per the germline V gene, CDR1 is LNHDA and CDR2 is SQIVND (reference sequence). V lost 1 base, J lost 5 bases, and 12 bases lay in between. The chain's CDR3 is CASSIVSRGDEQYF. DNA of the CDR3: TGTGCCAGTAGTATAGTATCGCGGGGTGACGAGCAGTACTTC.